The clone carrying this T cell receptor beta chain was found a few times. Antigen specificity is unknown. A universal primer site came from template switching; cDNA carried unique molecular identifiers. TCRdb analysed the 5' RACE reads with MiXCR anew, one entry per CDR3 protein. Of about 1.7 million distinct CDR3 sequences in the sample, under 35% were seen once. This entry is derived from a study of identical twins. Study-wide points: A lower insertion count was a feature of abundant cord blood beta clonotypes, with no such feature in memory repertoires. Analyses of zero insertions could be partly confounded by invariant MAIT and iNKT cells. Twin pairs had excess sharing that was weaker in beta out-of-frame sequences.

V gave up 5 bases and J gave up 5 bases, with 16 bases separating them. There are 15 residues in the CDR3. The TCR comes from a newborn girl in good health. Sequenced material: cord blood. The rearrangement links TRBV12-3 or TRBV12-4 to TRBJ2-1, with D possibly TRBD2 on 5 matching bases. As DNA, the CDR3 is TGTGCCAGCAGTGGAAGCGGAATTAAGAACAATGAGCAGTTCTTC. Amino acids: CASSGSGIKNNEQFF.